This is a list of T cell receptor beta chains from one sample in a study of blood T cell repertoires in COVID-19. Repertoires were generated with immunoSEQ multiplex PCR, while TCRdb's copy carries only in-frame clones and drops some. The table has 450,000 to 500,000 clones, 80% to 90% seen once; the top ten hold 3.2%. The specimen was peripheral blood. The receptor set was obtained from a human donor in a cohort sampled during active COVID-19. Each CDR3 is given with its conserved first and last residue. D genes are given only for firm matches. Size tells how often a clone was seen (once, few, many) or the class of an expanded clone, and some rows leave it out.

j_gene | abundance | v_gene | len | d_gene | CDR3aa | CDR3nt
TRBJ2-1 | once | TRBV19 | 15 | TRBD1 | CASSMGRGTMNEQFF | TGTGCCAGTAGTATGGGCAGGGGGACAATGAATGAGCAGTTCTTC
TRBJ1-2 | . | TRBV28 | 15 | . | CASSLLEGTKDGYTF | TGTGCCAGCAGTTTATTAGAGGGGACAAAGGATGGCTACACCTTC
TRBJ1-2 | . | TRBV10-2 | 13 | TRBD1 | CASSGTGAYGYTF | TGCGCCAGCAGTGGGACAGGGGCCTATGGCTACACCTTC
TRBJ1-1 | . | TRBV11-2 | 15 | . | CASSLIFSVNTEAFF | TGTGCCAGCAGCCTTATTTTCTCAGTGAACACTGAAGCTTTCTTT
TRBJ1-2 | once | TRBV4-2 | 15 | TRBD1 | CASSQGQGADYGYTF | TGTGCCAGCAGCCAGGGTCAGGGGGCGGACTATGGCTACACCTTC
TRBJ2-1 | . | TRBV12-5 | 16 | . | CASGLVRIAVYNEQFF | TGTGCTAGTGGTTTGGTACGGATAGCGGTTTACAATGAGCAGTTCTTC
TRBJ1-5 | . | TRBV19 | 12 | . | CASNVGNQPQHF | TGTGCCAGTAATGTCGGGAATCAGCCCCAGCATTTT
TRBJ1-2 | . | TRBV6-1 | 13 | . | CASSDRGQRGYTF | TGTGCCAGCAGTGACAGAGGCCAGAGGGGCTACACCTTC
TRBJ2-2 | . | TRBV27 | 16 | TRBD1 | CASSPTNRGRAGELFF | TGTGCCAGCAGCCCAACTAACAGGGGGCGGGCCGGGGAGCTGTTTTTT
TRBJ1-1 | . | TRBV19 | 17 | . | CASSIARQGRRNTEAFF | TGTGCCAGTAGTATAGCTAGGCAGGGAAGGAGGAACACTGAAGCTTTCTTT
TRBJ2-1 | . | TRBV18 | 17 | TRBD2 | CASSPRGLAGAYNEQFF | TGTGCCAGCTCACCTCGCGGACTAGCGGGAGCCTACAATGAGCAGTTCTTC
TRBJ2-5 | . | TRBV12-3/TRBV12-4 | 11 | . | CASSLRETQYF | TGTGCCAGCAGTCTGCGAGAGACCCAGTACTTC
TRBJ2-3 | . | TRBV5-1 | 15 | . | CASSLEEEGTNTQYF | TGCGCCAGCAGCTTGGAGGAGGAGGGAACGAATACGCAGTATTTT
TRBJ2-3 | . | TRBV9 | 14 | . | CASSVASPSDTQYF | TGTGCCAGCAGCGTAGCTTCCCCCTCAGATACGCAGTATTTT
TRBJ2-7 | . | TRBV18 | 13 | . | CASSPGQEGKQYF | TGTGCCAGCTCACCCGGACAGGAGGGTAAGCAGTACTTC
TRBJ2-1 | . | TRBV5-4 | 16 | TRBD2 | CASSPTSGPPYNEQFF | TGTGCCAGCAGCCCAACTAGCGGGCCTCCCTACAATGAGCAGTTCTTC
TRBJ2-1 | . | TRBV7-3 | 14 | TRBD2 | CASSPGTRGPEQFF | TGTGCCAGCAGTCCCGGGACTAGAGGTCCTGAGCAGTTCTTC
TRBJ1-1 | . | TRBV12-3/TRBV12-4 | 13 | . | CASSFWANPEAFF | TGTGCCAGCAGTTTTTGGGCAAACCCTGAAGCTTTCTTT
TRBJ2-7 | . | TRBV18 | 12 | . | CASSLFSYEQYF | TGTGCCAGCTCCCTTTTCTCCTACGAGCAGTACTTC
TRBJ2-5 | . | TRBV5-4 | 14 | TRBD2 | CASSLLSGGETQYF | TGTGCCAGCAGCTTGTTGTCGGGGGGAGAGACCCAGTACTTC
TRBJ1-1 | . | TRBV28 | 13 | . | CASIASRVTEAFF | TGTGCCAGCATTGCGTCACGTGTCACTGAAGCTTTCTTT
TRBJ2-2 | . | TRBV29-1 | 13 | . | CSVGRDYTGELFF | TGCAGCGTTGGGCGGGACTACACCGGGGAGCTGTTTTTT
TRBJ2-3 | . | TRBV7-9 | 16 | . | CASSFPRVQGTDTQYF | TGTGCCAGCAGCTTTCCCCGAGTGCAGGGCACAGATACGCAGTATTTT
TRBJ1-1 | . | TRBV2 | 15 | . | CASYEVRDSNTEAFF | TGTGCCAGCTATGAAGTTAGGGACTCGAACACTGAAGCTTTCTTT
TRBJ1-2 | . | TRBV27 | 14 | TRBD1 | CASSRSDRGYGYTF | TGTGCCAGCAGCCGAAGCGACAGGGGGTATGGCTACACCTTC
TRBJ2-5 | . | TRBV2 | 15 | TRBD1 | CASKRGQGGQETQYF | TGTGCCAGCAAAAGGGGACAGGGGGGACAAGAGACCCAGTACTTC
TRBJ1-2 | . | TRBV5-6 | 13 | TRBD1 | CASSRDRAKGYTF | TGTGCCAGCAGCCGGGACAGGGCGAAAGGCTACACCTTC
TRBJ2-2 | once | TRBV7-6 | 14 | . | CASSLALSGEELFF | TGTGCCAGCAGCTTAGCCCTGTCGGGGGAGGAGCTGTTTTTT
TRBJ1-2 | once | TRBV5-4 | 17 | . | CASSHLAPDTFNYGYTF | TGTGCCAGCAGCCACCTTGCACCGGACACATTTAACTATGGCTACACCTTC
TRBJ2-7 | . | TRBV7-8 | 15 | TRBD2 | CASSSGGASGREQYF | TGTGCCAGCAGCTCCGGGGGGGCCTCAGGTCGCGAGCAGTACTTC
TRBJ2-7 | . | TRBV7-9 | 13 | . | CVLTQGSSYEQYF | TGTGTCCTAACCCAGGGGTCCTCCTACGAGCAGTACTTC
TRBJ1-3 | . | TRBV7-9 | 14 | . | CASSLGSPGNTIYF | TGTGCCAGCAGCTTGGGGAGCCCTGGAAACACCATATATTTT
TRBJ1-2 | once | TRBV19 | 13 | . | CASSKISDYGYTF | TGTGCCAGTAGTAAGATCTCAGACTATGGCTACACCTTC
TRBJ2-2 | . | TRBV6-4 | 12 | . | CASSPNTGELFF | TGTGCCAGCAGTCCAAACACCGGGGAGCTGTTTTTT
TRBJ2-1 | . | TRBV9 | 15 | . | CASSISLGRDNEQFF | TGTGCCAGCAGCATCAGCCTGGGCCGAGACAATGAGCAGTTCTTC
TRBJ2-7 | . | TRBV30 | 15 | TRBD1 | CAWSVQGQGPYEQYF | TGTGCCTGGAGTGTACAGGGACAGGGTCCCTACGAGCAGTACTTC
TRBJ2-5 | . | TRBV4-1 | 15 | TRBD1 | CASSQVGQGWETQYF | TGCGCCAGCAGCCAAGTGGGACAGGGATGGGAGACCCAGTACTTC
TRBJ2-1 | . | TRBV10-1 | 13 | . | CASSTSRHNEQFF | TGCGCCAGCTCTACTAGCAGACACAATGAGCAGTTCTTC
TRBJ1-3 | . | TRBV6-5 | 15 | . | CASSYSSDSGNPIYF | TGTGCCAGCAGTTACTCGAGTGACTCTGGAAACCCGATATATTTT
TRBJ2-1 | . | TRBV9 | 17 | TRBD2 | CASSVVSSGASYNEQFF | TGTGCCAGCAGCGTAGTTTCTAGCGGGGCCTCCTACAATGAGCAGTTCTTC
TRBJ1-2 | few | TRBV7-9 | 14 | . | CASSLGQGIYGYTF | TGTGCCAGCAGCTTAGGGCAGGGCATCTATGGCTACACCTTC
TRBJ2-1 | once | TRBV6-5 | 15 | TRBD2 | CASSDNSGRAMEQFF | TGTGCCAGCAGCGATAATAGCGGGAGGGCCATGGAGCAGTTCTTC
TRBJ1-1 | few | TRBV27 | 14 | . | CASSPLGGVTEAFF | TGTGCCAGCAGTCCCTTGGGGGGGGTAACTGAAGCTTTCTTT
TRBJ1-5 | . | TRBV6-2/TRBV6-3 | 17 | . | CASSYPRGADSNQPQHF | TGTGCCAGCAGTTACCCCCGGGGAGCAGATAGCAATCAGCCCCAGCATTTT
TRBJ2-7 | . | TRBV29-1 | 15 | TRBD2 | CSGSSGLAGVREQYF | TGCAGCGGATCTTCCGGGCTAGCGGGAGTACGCGAGCAGTACTTC
TRBJ2-3 | . | TRBV4-2 | 18 | TRBD2 | CASSQDAARGGRTDTQYF | TGTGCCAGCAGCCAAGATGCCGCTCGGGGCGGGAGAACAGATACGCAGTATTTT
TRBJ2-3 | few | TRBV12-3/TRBV12-4 | 11 | . | CASTLGDTQYF | TGTGCCAGCACTCTAGGAGATACGCAGTATTTT
TRBJ2-7 | . | TRBV7-2 | 15 | TRBD1 | CASSLVTDRDYEQYF | TGTGCCAGCAGCTTAGTAACGGACAGGGACTACGAGCAGTACTTC
TRBJ1-2 | . | TRBV30 | 12 | . | CAWTEGNYGYTF | TGTGCCTGGACGGAGGGGAACTATGGCTACACCTTC
TRBJ2-1 | . | TRBV28 | 14 | TRBD2 | CASSLAGDYNEQFF | TGTGCCAGCAGTTTGGCGGGAGACTACAATGAGCAGTTCTTC
TRBJ2-1 | . | TRBV7-9 | 15 | TRBD2 | CASSYLAGVDNEQFF | TGTGCCAGCAGTTATCTAGCGGGAGTTGACAATGAGCAGTTCTTC
TRBJ1-2 | . | TRBV19 | 17 | TRBD1 | CASSIDQLRQGIYGYTF | TGTGCCAGTAGTATAGATCAGCTGAGACAGGGGATCTATGGCTACACCTTC
TRBJ2-1 | few | TRBV7-9 | 14 | TRBD2 | CASSLGGGSGRRFF | TGTGCCAGCAGCTTAGGAGGTGGGAGCGGGAGAAGGTTCTTC
TRBJ2-7 | . | TRBV19 | 11 | TRBD2 | CATKRDFEQYF | TGTGCCACCAAGCGGGACTTCGAGCAGTACTTC
TRBJ2-4 | few | TRBV20-1 | 11 | . | CSASLENIQYF | TGCAGTGCTAGTTTAGAAAACATTCAGTACTTC
TRBJ2-5 | . | TRBV5-4 | 15 | . | CASSRDTDGRETQYF | TGTGCCAGCAGCCGTGACACCGACGGTAGAGAGACCCAGTACTTC
TRBJ2-1 | . | TRBV4-3 | 17 | . | CASSQYRGVSSYNEQFF | TGCGCCAGCAGCCAATACCGGGGAGTAAGCTCCTACAATGAGCAGTTCTTC